This T cell receptor (beta chain) was identified in a study of vaccination and CD4 T cells after COVID-19. Across the study: Overlapping spike peptides served as the stimulus for the cells. These peptides came from SARS-CoV-2 and from the common cold coronaviruses HCoV-NL63, HCoV-OC43 and HCoV-229E.

Study-level results: Convalescent patients displayed spike mono-reactivity in 304 of 307 vaccine-specific clones. A nonsignificant median increase from roughly 21 to 40 SARS-CoV-2-reactive clonotypes was observed.

The sample's treatment: approximately 11-day PBMC culture with coronavirus spike peptide pools or control peptides (ViraFEST assay). On this clonotype itself: As yet, its antigen is unknown.

The Oncomine TCR Beta short-read assay generated sequence data from the DNA of cultured CD4+ T cells. The source of extracted genomic DNA was cultured CD4+ T cells. In TCRdb, the PCR reads were re-called with MiXCR into one record per CDR3 protein. The table includes about 21,000 distinct CDR3 sequences, about 61% detected once. The CDR3 sequence is 13 residues long. Germline assignment: CDR1 KGHSH and CDR2 LQKENI. V trimming: 6 bases; J trimming: 4 bases; junction bases outside the gene matches: 3. The sequence was obtained from a human donor who had recovered from COVID-19. The rearrangement uses TRBV18 and TRBJ1-5, with TRBD1 matching over 7 bases. Specimen: CD4+ T cells from blood, cultured in vitro. CDR3 nucleotides: TGTGCCAGCTCCGACAGGGCTAATCAGCCCCAGCATTTT. This codes for CASSDRANQPQHF. The full variable domain, its missing parts supplied by reference TRBV18 and TRBJ1-5, is NAGVMQNPRHLVRRRGQEARLRCSPMKGHSHVYWYRQLPEEGLKFMVYLQKENIIDESGMPKERFSAEFPKEGPSILRIQQVVRGDSAAYFCASSDRANQPQHFGDGTRLSIL.